These T cell receptor beta chains were read from a single sample in a study of beta chain features in type 1 diabetes. TCRdb's copy holds only in-frame clones and misses some; the assay was immunoSEQ multiplex PCR. The sample lists about 660,000 clones, more than 13% occurring once. The sample consisted of naive CD4+ T cells from blood. The receptors stem from a man between 18 and 29 years old with type 1 diabetes. CDR3s include the opening cysteine and the closing phenylalanine or tryptophan. Each record gives: J gene, D gene, V gene, clone size, CDR3 protein, CDR3 DNA. The D gene is left open where the match is weak. Clone size is given for some rows only: seen once, a few or many times, or a class if the clone is expanded.

j_call: TRBJ2-5
d_call: TRBD1
v_call: TRBV7-8
clone_size: .
cdr3_aa: CASSWDSRETQYF
cdr3_nt: TGTGCCAGCAGCTGGGACAGCAGAGAGACCCAGTACTTC

j_call: TRBJ2-5
d_call: .
v_call: TRBV29-1
clone_size: few
cdr3_aa: CSVVEATQETQYF
cdr3_nt: TGCAGCGTTGTTGAAGCGACACAAGAGACCCAGTACTTC

j_call: TRBJ2-5
d_call: TRBD1
v_call: TRBV5-1
clone_size: .
cdr3_aa: CASSTGGTFRETQYF
cdr3_nt: TGCGCCAGCAGCACAGGGGGAACCTTCAGGGAGACCCAGTACTTC

j_call: TRBJ2-5
d_call: TRBD1
v_call: TRBV7-2
clone_size: .
cdr3_aa: CASSVDRAQETQYF
cdr3_nt: TGTGCCAGCAGCGTCGACAGGGCACAAGAGACCCAGTACTTC

j_call: TRBJ1-1
d_call: .
v_call: TRBV27
clone_size: .
cdr3_aa: CASSLSRVTDVNYEAFF
cdr3_nt: TGTGCCAGCAGTTTATCTCGGGTGACCGACGTGAATTATGAAGCTTTCTTT

j_call: TRBJ1-2
d_call: .
v_call: TRBV7-6
clone_size: few
cdr3_aa: CASSSGTAGYGYTF
cdr3_nt: TGTGCCAGCAGCTCCGGGACGGCCGGGTATGGCTACACCTTC

j_call: TRBJ2-1
d_call: TRBD2
v_call: TRBV11-3
clone_size: .
cdr3_aa: CASSSTKTSGRARHEQFF
cdr3_nt: TGTGCCAGCAGCTCGACAAAGACTAGCGGGAGGGCCAGGCATGAGCAGTTCTTC

j_call: TRBJ2-3
d_call: .
v_call: TRBV9
clone_size: .
cdr3_aa: CASSVVGGGYTQYF
cdr3_nt: TGTGCCAGCAGCGTAGTCGGGGGCGGTTATACGCAGTATTTT

j_call: TRBJ2-7
d_call: .
v_call: TRBV5-1
clone_size: few
cdr3_aa: CASSFSRQEQYF
cdr3_nt: TGCGCCAGCAGCTTCTCCAGGCAGGAGCAGTACTTC

j_call: TRBJ2-1
d_call: TRBD2
v_call: TRBV7-3
clone_size: .
cdr3_aa: CASSFLRLAGGRTSYNEQFF
cdr3_nt: TGTGCCAGCAGCTTCCTTCGACTAGCGGGGGGCCGGACCTCCTACAATGAGCAGTTCTTC

j_call: TRBJ2-3
d_call: .
v_call: TRBV10-3
clone_size: .
cdr3_aa: CAISENGGTDTQYF
cdr3_nt: TGTGCCATCAGTGAAAACGGGGGCACAGATACGCAGTATTTT

j_call: TRBJ2-7
d_call: .
v_call: TRBV4-3
clone_size: .
cdr3_aa: CASSQDIRYRDGDEQYF
cdr3_nt: TGCGCCAGCAGCCAAGATATCAGGTACAGGGACGGCGACGAGCAGTACTTC

j_call: TRBJ2-7
d_call: .
v_call: TRBV30
clone_size: few
cdr3_aa: CAWSTGPPYEQYF
cdr3_nt: TGTGCCTGGAGTACAGGGCCTCCCTACGAGCAGTACTTC

j_call: TRBJ2-5
d_call: TRBD2
v_call: TRBV30
clone_size: few
cdr3_aa: CAWMAGGLQETQYF
cdr3_nt: TGTGCCTGGATGGCGGGAGGGCTTCAAGAGACCCAGTACTTC

j_call: TRBJ2-1
d_call: TRBD2
v_call: TRBV7-7
clone_size: .
cdr3_aa: CASSWGREDEQFF
cdr3_nt: TGTGCTAGCAGCTGGGGCCGGGAGGACGAGCAGTTCTTC

j_call: TRBJ2-1
d_call: .
v_call: TRBV7-9
clone_size: few
cdr3_aa: CASESYNEQFF
cdr3_nt: TGTGCCAGCGAGAGTTACAATGAGCAGTTCTTC

j_call: TRBJ2-7
d_call: .
v_call: TRBV30
clone_size: few
cdr3_aa: CAWSVGPGSYEQYF
cdr3_nt: TGTGCCTGGAGTGTAGGTCCGGGCTCCTACGAGCAGTACTTC

j_call: TRBJ2-2
d_call: TRBD2
v_call: TRBV5-1
clone_size: .
cdr3_aa: CASRPPGLAGALNTGELFF
cdr3_nt: TGCGCCAGCAGGCCTCCGGGACTAGCGGGAGCCTTGAACACCGGGGAGCTGTTTTTT

j_call: TRBJ1-1
d_call: TRBD1
v_call: TRBV7-2
clone_size: few
cdr3_aa: CASSPDRGNTEAFF
cdr3_nt: TGTGCCAGCAGCCCAGACAGGGGGAACACTGAAGCTTTCTTT

j_call: TRBJ2-2
d_call: .
v_call: TRBV19
clone_size: few
cdr3_aa: CASSSGDDTGELFF
cdr3_nt: TGTGCCAGTAGTTCAGGGGACGACACCGGGGAGCTGTTTTTT

j_call: TRBJ1-1
d_call: TRBD1
v_call: TRBV29-1
clone_size: few
cdr3_aa: CSAWDREVTEAFF
cdr3_nt: TGCAGCGCCTGGGACAGGGAGGTCACTGAAGCTTTCTTT

j_call: TRBJ2-2
d_call: .
v_call: TRBV2
clone_size: few
cdr3_aa: CASSPLVAGELFF
cdr3_nt: TGTGCCAGCAGTCCTCTTGTGGCCGGGGAGCTGTTTTTT

j_call: TRBJ1-1
d_call: TRBD1
v_call: TRBV18
clone_size: few
cdr3_aa: CASSPGTVNTEAFF
cdr3_nt: TGTGCCAGCTCACCAGGGACAGTGAACACTGAAGCTTTCTTT

j_call: TRBJ2-5
d_call: .
v_call: TRBV5-1
clone_size: few
cdr3_aa: CASSLVASKIQETQYF
cdr3_nt: TGCGCCAGCAGCTTGGTTGCTTCTAAGATCCAAGAGACCCAGTACTTC

j_call: TRBJ1-1
d_call: TRBD1
v_call: TRBV29-1
clone_size: few
cdr3_aa: CSVGGQGWGDTEAFF
cdr3_nt: TGCAGCGTTGGGGGACAGGGGTGGGGAGACACTGAAGCTTTCTTT

j_call: TRBJ1-1
d_call: .
v_call: TRBV29-1
clone_size: few
cdr3_aa: CSAYTMNTEAFF
cdr3_nt: TGCAGCGCCTATACCATGAACACTGAAGCTTTCTTT

j_call: TRBJ2-2
d_call: .
v_call: TRBV2
clone_size: few
cdr3_aa: CASSERDSSLELFF
cdr3_nt: TGTGCCAGCAGTGAAAGGGACTCCTCCCTGGAGCTGTTTTTT

j_call: TRBJ2-3
d_call: TRBD2
v_call: TRBV9
clone_size: .
cdr3_aa: CASSSSWTSGSMIDTQYF
cdr3_nt: TGTGCCAGCAGCTCTTCCTGGACTAGCGGGAGCATGATTGATACGCAGTATTTT

j_call: TRBJ1-5
d_call: TRBD1
v_call: TRBV11-2
clone_size: .
cdr3_aa: CASSPDRGNQPQHF
cdr3_nt: TGTGCCAGCAGCCCGGACAGGGGGAATCAGCCCCAGCATTTT

j_call: TRBJ2-7
d_call: .
v_call: TRBV10-3
clone_size: .
cdr3_aa: CTISEYRPPLEQYF
cdr3_nt: TGTACCATCAGTGAGTACAGGCCCCCGCTCGAGCAGTACTTC